A single sample gave rise to the 31 T cell receptor beta chains below, sequenced in a study of blood T cells in healthy people across ages. A second PCR of 7 to 11 cycles used a sample-barcoded 5' primer and a J-beta primer mix. TCRdb recomputed calls from the 5' RACE reads with MiXCR, one row per CDR3 protein. The repertoire holds hundreds of thousands of distinct CDR3 sequences, with 46% as singletons. What was sequenced was blood. These TCRs come from a man older than 75 in good health.

This clonotype was detected ten times or more. The J gene is TRBJ2-1, the V gene TRBV7-3; a weak D match, TRBD1 (5 bases). The CDR3 totals 13 residues. V shed 2 bases and J shed 10 bases, with 12 bases lying between them. Germline loops: CDR1 SGHTA, CDR2 FQGTGA. The CDR3 DNA reads TGTGCCAGCAGCTTATCCTCCAACAGGGAGCAGTTCTTC. Its protein product is CASSLSSNREQFF.

This clonotype was seen ten or more times. The chain recombines TRBV3-1 with TRBJ2-5; the D gene is possibly TRBD1 (6 bases). The CDR3 runs 13 residues. Deletions cut 3 bases from V and 2 bases from J, with 7 bases between. Per germline, CDR1 LGHDT and CDR2 YNNKEL (reference sequence). CDR3 in amino acids: CASSHGQQETQYF. The CDR3 DNA reads TGTGCCAGCAGCCACGGACAGCAAGAGACCCAGTACTTC.

V and J are TRBV20-1 and TRBJ2-7; D not resolved. Deletions cut 0 bases from V and 1 base from J, with 13 bases between. The V gene's germline CDR1 is DFQATT and CDR2 SNEGSKA (reference sequence). This CDR3 is built from 15 residues. The CDR3 is CSARDRARLSYEQYF. Written as DNA, the CDR3 is TGCAGTGCTAGAGATAGGGCTAGGCTATCCTACGAGCAGTACTTC.

Comments on this clonotype: A read error may explain this, as a much larger clone is one base away. The chain couples TRBV7-2 to TRBJ2-3; D is possibly TRBD1 (6 bases). The germline gives CDR1 SGHTA, CDR2 FQGNSA. CDR3 length: 15 residues. The CDR3 loop is CASNLQGISTDTQYF. CDR3 bases: TGTGCCAGCAACTTACAGGGAATTAGCACAGATACGCAGTATTTT.

This clonotype was detected many times. The genes are TRBV19 and TRBJ2-6; 8 bases map to TRBD2. J was trimmed by 0 bases and V by 5 bases; bases with no gene match: 6. This CDR3 has 17 residues. Germline CDR1 is LNHDA and CDR2 is SQIVND (reference sequence). The DNA for the CDR3 is TGTGCCAGTAGTGTAGCGGGACCGGTCTCTGGGGCCAACGTCCTGACTTTC. Translated: CASSVAGPVSGANVLTF.

The chain carries TRBV25-1 and TRBJ1-2, with D possibly matching TRBD1 (5 bases). CDR1 and CDR2 from the germline V gene are MGHDK and SYGVNS. The CDR3 totals 13 residues. V lost 2 bases to trimming and J lost 3 bases, with 7 bases between them. The CDR3 region is CASSEAGYYGYTF. The CDR3 DNA sequence: TGTGCCAGCAGTGAAGCAGGGTACTATGGCTACACCTTC.

The table lists this clonotype with a few counts. The chain uses TRBV27 and TRBJ1-4, with D maybe TRBD1 (6 bases). V lost 4 bases to trimming and J lost 9 bases, with 15 bases between them. This CDR3 region has 14 residues. From germline, CDR1 is MNHEY and CDR2 SMNVEV (reference sequence). Here the CDR3 DNA reads TGTGCCAGCAGTTCCCTTGTGGGGGCTAAAAAACTGTTTTTT. It encodes CASSSLVGAKKLFF.

This sequence joins TRBV29-1 and TRBJ1-5; D possibly corresponds to TRBD1 (5 bases). Trimming pared 7 bases from V and 5 bases from J, leaving 15 bases between. The CDR3 sequence is 13 residues long. Germline V gives CDR1 SQVTM, CDR2 ANQGSEA. The CDR3 reads CSARDSQDQPQHF. The CDR3 nucleotides are TGCAGCGCCAGAGACAGTCAAGATCAGCCCCAGCATTTT.

The V call is TRBV20-1, the J call TRBJ2-1; D might be TRBD2 (5 bases). The CDR3 is 12 amino acids. CDR1 DFQATT and CDR2 SNEGSKA come from the germline V gene (reference sequence). V shed 4 bases and J shed 4 bases, with 8 bases lying between them. CDR3 nucleotide sequence: TGCAGTGCTAACCGGGAATACAATGAGCAGTTCTTC. Its translation: CSANREYNEQFF.

This clonotype has only a few counts. The chain links TRBV28 to TRBJ2-5; 10 nucleotides agree with TRBD1. The CDR3 has 16 amino acids. Losses at the gene ends were 5 bases for V and 5 bases for J; bases not matched to a gene: 11. Germline V gene sequence: CDR1 MDHEN, CDR2 SYDVKM. The CDR3 sequence is CASSLATGGDWETQYF. CDR3 coding DNA: TGTGCCAGCAGTCTCGCGACAGGGGGCGATTGGGAGACCCAGTACTTC.

This clonotype was counted many times. V is TRBV4-2 and J is TRBJ2-7; TRBD1 matches 12 bases. The CDR3 totals 15 residues. With 4 bases clipped from V and 3 bases from J, the junction kept 4 bases outside the gene matches. Germline V CDR1 and CDR2: LGHNA, YNFKEQ. DNA of the CDR3: TGTGCCAGCAGCCCTGGGACAGGGGGCTACTACGAGCAGTACTTC. Its translation is CASSPGTGGYYEQYF.

This clonotype appeared a few times. This chain connects TRBV2 to TRBJ1-5, with 8 bases identical to TRBD1. There are 16 residues in the CDR3. Germline CDR1 reads SNHLY; CDR2 reads FYNNEI. Trimming at V came to 5 bases and at J to 2 bases, leaving 8 bases not matched to a gene. This CDR3 is CASSSPDRVGNQPQHF. The CDR3 nucleotides read TGTGCCAGCAGTTCCCCGGACAGGGTGGGCAATCAGCCCCAGCATTTT. The entire variable domain, with the rest obtained from reference TRBV2 and TRBJ1-5, is as follows: EPEVTQTPSHQVTQMGQEVILRCVPISNHLYFYWYRQILGQKVEFLVSFYNNEISEKSEIFDDQFSVERPDGSNFTLKIRSTKLEDSAMYFCASSSPDRVGNQPQHFGDGTRLSIL.

This sequence joins TRBV7-3 and TRBJ2-1; 12 bases map to TRBD2. This CDR3 spans 14 amino acids. The V segment lost 5 bases and the J segment 7 bases; nucleotides outside the gene matches: 3. Germline V gene sequence: CDR1 SGHTA, CDR2 FQGTGA. CDR3 in amino acids: CASSETSGRNEQFF. The CDR3, as DNA: TGTGCCAGCAGCGAGACTAGCGGGAGAAATGAGCAGTTCTTC. The full variable domain, completed using reference TRBV7-3 and TRBJ2-1, is GAGVSQTPSNKVTEKGKYVELRCDPISGHTALYWYRQSLGQGPEFLIYFQGTGAADDSGLPNDRFFAVRPEGSVSTLKIQRTERGDSAVYLCASSETSGRNEQFFGPGTRLTVL.

The chain combines TRBV27 with TRBJ1-5; no clear D. The CDR3 is made up of 15 amino acids. Between the trimmed V and J ends, which lost 5 bases and 13 bases, there was a span of 24 bases. The germline V gene has CDR1 MNHEY and CDR2 SMNVEV (reference sequence). This CDR3 is CASSVTGPGLSKQHF. As DNA, the CDR3 is TGTGCCAGCAGTGTCACGGGCCCTGGTTTATCCAAACAGCATTTT.

V is TRBV4-2 and J is TRBJ2-5; 10 positions match TRBD2. This CDR3 has 15 amino acids. CDR1 is LGHNA and CDR2 is YNFKEQ in the germline V gene. The V gene end was trimmed by 0 bases and the J gene end by 5 bases; junction bases not matched to a gene: 3. CDR3 nucleotide sequence: TGTGCCAGCAGCCAAGATGGGACTAGCGTGGAGACCCAGTACTTC. Translating it yields CASSQDGTSVETQYF.

This clonotype was found a few times. This chain joins TRBV5-1 and TRBJ1-1; the D is unclear. V was clipped by 3 bases and J by 0 bases, with 15 bases between them. Germline CDR1 reads SGHRS; CDR2 reads YFSETQ. The CDR3 runs to 16 residues. CDR3 in DNA: TGCGCCAGCAGCTCACGGGAGGCAATTTTGAACACTGAAGCTTTCTTT. It encodes CASSSREAILNTEAFF.

The chain has TRBV3-1 and TRBJ2-1, with 7 bases identical to TRBD1. Germline CDR1 and CDR2: LGHDT and YNNKEL (reference sequence). V lost 0 bases to trimming and J lost 7 bases; unmatched junction nucleotides: 12. The CDR3 has 17 amino acids. The CDR3 sequence is CASSQDPPQGVINEQFF. The CDR3 DNA reads as TGTGCCAGCAGCCAAGACCCCCCCCAGGGGGTTATAAATGAGCAGTTCTTC.

The chain joins TRBV28 to TRBJ2-7, with TRBD1 as a possible D gene (5 bases). Germline-derived CDR1 and CDR2 are MDHEN and SYDVKM. V lost 6 bases to trimming and J lost 4 bases, with 13 bases between them. CDR3 length equals 13 residues. Here the CDR3 reads CASRTPGQYEQYF. CDR3 bases: TGTGCCAGCAGAACGCCCGGACAATACGAGCAGTACTTC.

V usage is TRBV29-1 and J usage is TRBJ2-7; TRBD2 matches at 8 bases. Germline assignment: CDR1 SQVTM and CDR2 ANQGSEA. The V and J ends lost 4 bases and 7 bases, in that order; junction bases with no gene match: 9. The CDR3 is 13 residues long. CDR3 in DNA: TGCAGCGTTGGGACTAGCAGCTACAATGAGCAGTACTTC. Protein product: CSVGTSSYNEQYF.

The rearrangement links TRBV6-6 to TRBJ2-1; the D gene is possibly TRBD1 (6 bases). CDR3 length: 16 amino acids. Germline CDR1 is MNHNY and CDR2 is SVGAGI (reference sequence). V lost 7 bases, J lost 8 bases, and 24 bases lay in between. The CDR3 spells CASTRNGYWGPDEQFF. In DNA form, the CDR3 reads TGTGCCAGCACCAGAAATGGTTATTGGGGGCCCGATGAGCAGTTCTTC.

The chain carries TRBV11-3 and TRBJ2-1; D is unclear. V dropped 3 bases and J dropped 10 bases, with 10 bases sitting between them. The CDR3 sequence is 12 residues long. Germline loops: CDR1 SGHNT, CDR2 YENEEA. This CDR3 reads CASSLGWQEQFF. CDR3 sequence (DNA): TGTGCCAGCAGCTTGGGGTGGCAGGAGCAGTTCTTC.

This clonotype was found a few times. The chain employs TRBV20-1 and TRBJ2-5; unclear D gene. CDR1 and CDR2 (germline): DFQATT, SNEGSKA (reference sequence). The V end lost 0 bases, the J end lost 3 bases, and 8 bases lay between the germline ends. This CDR3 is 13 amino acids long. The CDR3: CSARDPGEETQYF. The CDR3 DNA is TGCAGTGCTAGAGATCCCGGTGAAGAGACCCAGTACTTC.

In the case of this clonotype: Germline is not matched at one junction end, which may reflect a read error. The chain is built from TRBV29-1 and TRBJ1-1, with 9 bases identical to TRBD1. The CDR3 runs 14 residues. In germline, CDR1 is SQVTM, CDR2 ANQGSEA. The CDR3 DNA reads TGCAGCGTTGAAGTCGGACAGGGGACCACTAAAGCTTTCTTT. Translated: CSVEVGQGTTKAFF.

V usage is TRBV29-1 and J usage is TRBJ1-1; no definite D call. The CDR3 totals 12 residues. Trimming stripped 3 bases from V and 1 base from J, with 6 bases between. Germline values: CDR1 SQVTM, CDR2 ANQGSEA. The CDR3 protein is CSVESGNTEAFF. Here the CDR3 DNA reads TGCAGCGTTGAGTCGGGGAACACTGAAGCTTTCTTT.

At least ten counts were recorded for this clonotype. The rearrangement joins TRBV7-2 to TRBJ2-7; the match to TRBD1 covers 8 bases. The V and J ends lost 7 bases and 2 bases, in that order; junction bases with no gene match: 7. CDR1 and CDR2 (germline): SGHTA, FQGNSA. The CDR3 consists of 14 residues. CDR3 loop: CASTGQGTTYEQYF. The CDR3 nucleotides are TGTGCCAGCACAGGACAGGGCACGACCTACGAGCAGTACTTC.

This clonotype was counted a few times. The chain is built from TRBV3-1 and TRBJ2-3, with 11 bases lining up with TRBD2. The germline CDR1 and CDR2 sequences are LGHDT and YNNKEL (reference sequence). The CDR3 totals 15 residues. The trim removed 4 bases at V and 7 bases at J, leaving 7 bases unmatched. In nucleotides, the CDR3 is TGTGCCAGCAGCCGGGGACTAGCGGACGTAAATACGCAGTATTTT. This gives the protein CASSRGLADVNTQYF.

This chain connects TRBV29-1 to TRBJ1-3; D is uncertain. The V gene's germline CDR1 is SQVTM and CDR2 ANQGSEA. The germline V and J ends were trimmed by 7 bases and 0 bases, with 10 bases remaining between them. CDR3 length: 13 amino acids. The CDR3 sequence is CSAAKPSGNTIYF. DNA for the CDR3: TGCAGCGCAGCAAAACCCTCTGGAAACACCATATATTTT.

The rearrangement links TRBV20-1 to TRBJ2-1; D possibly matches TRBD1 or TRBD2 (5 bases each). The CDR3 spans 16 residues. CDR1 is DFQATT and CDR2 is SNEGSKA in the germline V gene (reference sequence). Deletions cut 4 bases from V and 0 bases from J, with 16 bases between. The CDR3 nucleotides read TGCAGTGCTAAGCAAAGCTGGGGGAGCTCCTACAATGAGCAGTTCTTC. It yields the protein CSAKQSWGSSYNEQFF.

This clonotype was seen many times. This chain links TRBV7-2 with TRBJ2-3; the D gene is possibly TRBD1 (5 bases). With 5 bases removed from V and 3 bases from J, the gap between germline ends came to 15 bases. The CDR3 is 15 amino acids. Germline V gives CDR1 SGHTA, CDR2 FQGNSA. The chain's CDR3 is CASSQDKYLTDTQYF. For the CDR3, the DNA is TGTGCCAGCAGCCAGGACAAATACCTTACAGATACGCAGTATTTT.

The CDR3 sequence is CASSLGHSLETQYF. The CDR3 nucleotides are TGTGCCAGCAGTTTGGGACATTCCCTAGAGACCCAGTACTTC. The rearrangement uses TRBV12-3 or TRBV12-4 and TRBJ2-7, with a weak D call TRBD1 (6 bases). The DNA end is more similar to TRBJ2-5, so the J call may be wrong. This CDR3 has 14 residues.

This chain joins TRBV12-3 or TRBV12-4 and TRBJ1-4, with 8 positions matching TRBD1. The CDR3 loop spans 13 amino acids. V lost 5 bases and J lost 8; bases outside the gene matches: 4. The CDR3: CASSDGQGEKLFF. The CDR3 bases are TGTGCCAGCAGTGATGGACAGGGAGAAAAACTGTTTTTT.